The T cell receptor (beta chain) described here comes from a study of T cells in Graves' hyperthyroidism and ophthalmopathy. This clonotype was picked up many times. Antigen: not known. A read error may account for a junction end that differs from germline. CDR1 is KGHDR, CDR2 SFDVKD, per germline. The CDR3 extends over 13 amino acids. Authors of the study amplified TCR beta CDR3 regions from RNA transcripts. During a first-round RT-PCR of the TCR CDR3, the HTBI primer set was used. TCRdb reprocessed the multiplex PCR reads via MiXCR and lists one record per CDR3 protein. The sample carries over 350,000 distinct CDR3 sequences, about 15% recorded once. The study's findings and limits: Using 13 V-J features, a model discriminated ophthalmopathy from stable hyperthyroidism.

The sample comprised blood. This sequence joins TRBV24-1 and TRBJ1-1, with a possible D match to TRBD1 (5 bases). This TCR came from a man between 18 and 29 years old with Graves' ophthalmopathy. This CDR3 reads CATSLGGNTEAFF. CDR3 in DNA: TGCGCCACTTCCCTCGGGGGGAACACTGAAGCTTTCTTT.